The 10 T cell receptor beta chains in this list originate from one sample, sequenced in a study of T cell repertoires in cytomegalovirus infection. These TCRs' antigens remain unknown. TCRdb analysed the reads with MiXCR anew, one entry per CDR3 protein. The sample lists around 900,000 distinct CDR3 sequences, around 31% occurring once. This specimen consisted of cultured CD8+ T cells from PBMCs, obtained from culture after CMV antigen stimulation. The receptor set was obtained from a human donor in good health (CMV status not recorded). Some clones in this sample may be carry-over from other donors' samples.

This clonotype was picked up a small number of times. The chain carries TRBV5-5 and TRBJ2-1, with D unresolved. The ends were cut back, 4 bases at V and 3 bases at J, with 17 bases in the middle. Per germline, CDR1 SGHKS and CDR2 YYEKEE (reference sequence). The CDR3 has 16 residues. This CDR3 reads CASSVDTPFVYNEQFF. In DNA form, the CDR3 reads TGTGCCAGCAGCGTAGACACCCCCTTCGTCTACAATGAGCAGTTCTTC. The full variable domain, its missing parts supplied by reference TRBV5-5 and TRBJ2-1, is DAGVTQSPTHLIKTRGQQVTLRCSPISGHKSVSWYQQVLGQGPQFIFQYYEKEERGRGNFPDRFSARQFPNYSSELNVNALLLGDSALYLCASSVDTPFVYNEQFFGPGTRLTVL.

J is TRBJ2-3 and V is TRBV6-1; D not certain. Trimming took off 4 bases at V and 4 bases at J, with 15 bases between the two ends. The CDR3 runs to 15 residues. CDR1 is MNHNS and CDR2 is SASEGT in the germline V gene. CDR3 sequence: CASSVAGSLSDTQYF. CDR3 in DNA: TGTGCCAGCAGTGTAGCTGGGTCCCTCTCAGATACGCAGTATTTT.

V and J are TRBV2 and TRBJ2-7, with D perhaps assigned TRBD1 or TRBD2 (6 bases each). V was clipped by 6 bases and J by 5 bases, with 11 bases between them. Germline CDR1 is SNHLY and CDR2 is FYNNEI. The length of the CDR3 is 12 residues. The CDR3 DNA reads as TGTGCCAGCAGGGGGGGCCCCCACGAGCAGTACTTC. Its protein is CASRGGPHEQYF.

This clonotype was found a few times. The junction does not match germline at one end; this may be a read error. The chain combines TRBV7-2 with TRBJ2-5, with D hard to call. The CDR3 totals 12 residues. Germline CDR1 SGHTA, CDR2 FQGNSA. CDR3 DNA sequence: TGTGCCAGCACCTTAGGGTTAGAGACCCAGTACTTC. Encoded protein: CASTLGLETQYF.

The chain combines TRBV10-3 with TRBJ2-1, with 9 bases fitting TRBD1. CDR3 length: 15 amino acids. The V segment lost 8 bases and the J segment 10 bases; nucleotides outside the gene matches: 15. The germline V gene has CDR1 ENHRY and CDR2 SYGVKD. The CDR3 spells CAIGLGTGIISEQFF. In DNA, the CDR3 is TGTGCCATCGGTTTAGGGACAGGGATAATCAGCGAGCAGTTCTTC.

V gene TRBV7-9 combines with J gene TRBJ2-1; TRBD1 agrees at 10 bases. The CDR3 consists of 15 residues. Per the germline V gene, CDR1 is SEHNR and CDR2 is FQNEAQ (reference sequence). Germline trimming cut 5 bases from V and 7 bases from J; bases unmatched to any gene: 8. The CDR3 sequence is CASSTPGDRGNEQFF. The CDR3 DNA reads TGTGCCAGCAGCACACCCGGGGACAGGGGTAATGAGCAGTTCTTC.

This chain connects TRBV28 to TRBJ2-5, with TRBD2 as a possible D gene (5 bases). This CDR3 contains 17 residues. Germline V lookup: CDR1 MDHEN, CDR2 SYDVKM. Deletions cut 5 bases from V and 7 bases from J, with 26 bases between. CDR3 protein: CASSRADGFIVYGTQYF. The CDR3 DNA sequence: TGTGCCAGCAGTAGAGCGGACGGATTTATTGTTTATGGGACCCAGTACTTC.

The sample holds a few counts of this clonotype. An end of the junction differs from the germline gene, which may be a read error. The chain employs TRBV12-3 or TRBV12-4 and TRBJ2-3, with 9 bases lining up with TRBD2. The CDR3 length is 15 residues. The CDR3 region is CASSERGAPFDTLYF. CDR3 sequence (DNA): TGTGCCAGCAGTGAGCGGGGGGCCCCTTTCGATACGCTGTATTTT.

This clonotype was observed at least ten times. The chain is built from TRBV12-3 or TRBV12-4 and TRBJ2-2, with 8 bases lining up with TRBD2. The CDR3 extends over 17 amino acids. V shed 6 bases and J 4 bases; nucleotides not matched to a gene: 13. CDR3 region: CASSGNGAGAFTGELFF. In DNA, the CDR3 is TGTGCCAGCAGCGGCAATGGAGCGGGGGCCTTCACCGGGGAGCTGTTTTTT.

The chain couples TRBV6-2 or TRBV6-3 to TRBJ1-2; tentative D call: TRBD1 (5 bases). This CDR3 comprises 17 residues. V dropped 6 bases and J dropped 3 bases, with 23 bases sitting between them. Germline V gene lookup returns CDR1 MNHEY and CDR2 SVGEGT. The CDR3 here is CASRNLRTRGWDYGYTF. CDR3 sequence (DNA): TGTGCCAGCAGAAACCTACGGACGAGGGGATGGGACTATGGCTACACCTTC.